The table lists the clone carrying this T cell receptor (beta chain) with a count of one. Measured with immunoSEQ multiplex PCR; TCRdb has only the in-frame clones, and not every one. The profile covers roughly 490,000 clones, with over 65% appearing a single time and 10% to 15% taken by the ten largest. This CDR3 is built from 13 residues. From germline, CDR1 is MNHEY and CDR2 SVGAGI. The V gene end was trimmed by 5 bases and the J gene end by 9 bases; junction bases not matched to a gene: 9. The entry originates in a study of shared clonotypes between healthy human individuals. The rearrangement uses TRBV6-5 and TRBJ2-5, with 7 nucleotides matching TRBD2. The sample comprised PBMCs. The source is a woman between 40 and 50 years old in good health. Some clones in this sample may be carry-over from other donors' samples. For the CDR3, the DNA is TGTGCCAGCAGTAGGAGGGTCCGGGGGGCCCAGTACTTC. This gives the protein CASSRRVRGAQYF.